This passage covers 30 T cell receptor beta chains from one sample sequenced in a study of cytomegalovirus exposure and HLA in healthy donors. The PCR was carried out with 60 Vbeta primers and 13 Jbeta primers. Using immunoSEQ multiplex PCR, the repertoire was profiled, and TCRdb retains in-frame clones only, with some absent. The sample lists around 150,000 clones; roughly 82% were seen once. The specimen sequenced was PBMCs. These receptors all come from a woman aged 45-65 years in good health and CMV-seropositive.

A single count supports this clone. The V gene is TRBV4-1, the J gene TRBJ2-3, with D uncertain. The germline V and J ends were trimmed by 1 base and 3 bases, with 8 bases remaining between them. This CDR3 is built from 14 residues. Germline CDR1 MGHRA, CDR2 YSYEKL. CDR3 coding DNA: TGCGCCAGCAGCCAAGTTTACGAGACAGATACGCAGTATTTT. Its protein is CASSQVYETDTQYF.

The genes are TRBV7-7 and TRBJ2-1; D gene unclear. The V end was cut by 1 base, the J end by 7 bases, with 8 bases between. Germline-derived CDR1 and CDR2 are SSHAT and FNYEAQ (reference sequence). This CDR3 spans 13 amino acids. CDR3 DNA: TGTGCCAGCAGCTTAGAACCGGGTAATGAGCAGTTCTTC. The encoded protein is CASSLEPGNEQFF.

The chain carries TRBV6-1 and TRBJ1-5; D is undetermined. Germline V gene sequence: CDR1 MNHNS, CDR2 SASEGT. Trimming shortened V by 2 bases and J by 7 bases, and 9 bases separated the two germline ends. This CDR3 contains 13 residues. The DNA for the CDR3 is TGTGCCAGCAGTGAATGGGGAGGCCAGCCCCAGCATTTT. Its protein is CASSEWGGQPQHF.

This chain connects TRBV19 to TRBJ1-2; 7 bases are shared with TRBD1. The V and J ends lost 3 bases and 6 bases, in that order; junction bases with no gene match: 13. The CDR3 has 16 amino acids. Germline V lookup: CDR1 LNHDA, CDR2 SQIVND (reference sequence). As DNA, the CDR3 is TGTGCCAGTAGTATCATGACAGGGCTTTTGTTCCATGGCTACACCTTC. Protein product: CASSIMTGLLFHGYTF.

This clone showed up just a few times. V usage is TRBV5-4 and J usage is TRBJ2-2, with TRBD2 matching over 12 bases. The CDR3 runs 17 residues. V shed 3 bases, J shed 4 bases, and the junction held 7 bases outside the gene matches. Germline V gives CDR1 SGHNT, CDR2 YYREEE (reference sequence). DNA of the CDR3: TGTGCCAGCAGCTCTATACTAGCGGGGGGACTCACCGGGGAGCTGTTTTTT. This sequence encodes CASSSILAGGLTGELFF.

V and J are TRBV19 and TRBJ1-5; D call uncertain. In germline, CDR1 is LNHDA, CDR2 SQIVND (reference sequence). V was clipped by 5 bases and J by 0 bases, with 11 bases between them. The CDR3 runs to 15 residues. As DNA, the CDR3 is TGTGCCAGTAGTGCTCGGACTAATAGCAATCAGCCCCAGCATTTT. Protein product: CASSARTNSNQPQHF. Filled out from reference TRBV19 and TRBJ1-5, the complete variable domain reads DGGITQSPKYLFRKEGQNVTLSCEQNLNHDAMYWYRQDPGQGLRLIYYSQIVNDFQKGDIAEGYSVSREKKESFPLTVTSAQKNPTAFYLCASSARTNSNQPQHFGDGTRLSIL.

The V and J genes are TRBV19 and TRBJ1-1; D is unclear. V shed 1 base and J shed 6 bases, with 9 bases lying between them. Germline-derived CDR1 and CDR2 are LNHDA and SQIVND (reference sequence). CDR3 size: 13 residues. The CDR3 protein is CASSIAVFAEAFF. The CDR3 nucleotides are TGTGCCAGTAGTATAGCGGTGTTCGCTGAAGCTTTCTTT.

This clone was seen only once. Its ends do not fully match the called genes, so a read error is possible. Other DNA sequences in this sample translate to the same CDR3. This sequence joins TRBV6-1 and TRBJ1-1; D remains unclear. Germline V gene lookup returns CDR1 MNHNS and CDR2 SASEGT. The CDR3 covers 14 residues. CDR3 in amino acids: CASSEWALNTEAFF. The CDR3 DNA follows: TGTGCCAGCAGTGAATGGGCTCTGAACACTGAGGCTTTCTTT.

Only one count was recorded for this clone. The chain recombines TRBV19 with TRBJ2-1; D may be TRBD2 (5 bases). The CDR3 has 16 residues. V was pared by 5 bases and J by 1 base, with 15 bases between. Germline loops: CDR1 LNHDA, CDR2 SQIVND (reference sequence). CDR3 bases: TGTGCCAGTAGTTCCCTTTCGGGATTGTCCTACAATGAGCAGTTCTTC. Translating gives CASSSLSGLSYNEQFF.

In its sample, this clone was seen many times. V usage is TRBV11-2 and J usage is TRBJ1-1; D not certain. The CDR3 is 14 amino acids. V lost 0 bases, J lost 3 bases, and 8 bases lay in between. Germline V gene data show CDR1 as SGHAT and CDR2 as FQNNGV. CDR3 region: CASSLEFSDTEAFF. CDR3 nucleotide sequence: TGTGCCAGCAGCTTAGAGTTCAGTGACACTGAAGCTTTCTTT.

The chain links TRBV15 to TRBJ1-2, with D perhaps TRBD1 (6 bases). Trimming cost V 5 bases and J 7 bases, with 11 bases left between them. The CDR3 has 12 residues. Germline CDR1 is LNHNV and CDR2 is YYDKDF (reference sequence). The CDR3 nucleotides are TGTGCCACCAGCGTAAGGGGGATTGGCTACACCTTC. Translated: CATSVRGIGYTF.

The V and J genes are TRBV4-1 and TRBJ2-3; a possible D gene is TRBD2 (5 bases). The CDR3 is made up of 17 amino acids. Germline CDR1 MGHRA, CDR2 YSYEKL. V dropped 0 bases and J dropped 0 bases, with 13 bases sitting between them. Here the CDR3 reads CASSQDFGRTSTDTQYF. CDR3 nucleotide sequence: TGCGCCAGCAGCCAAGATTTCGGCCGGACTAGCACAGATACGCAGTATTTT.

The chain is built from TRBV5-1 and TRBJ1-3; D is ambiguous. The CDR3 has 16 residues. The V gene lost 2 bases and the J gene lost 0 bases, with 12 bases spanning the gap. Germline V gene lookup returns CDR1 SGHRS and CDR2 YFSETQ. Written as DNA, the CDR3 is TGCGCCAGCAGCTTTTCACGGACTGACTCTGGAAACACCATATATTTT. This encodes CASSFSRTDSGNTIYF.

The chain uses TRBV7-3 and TRBJ2-2, with D maybe TRBD1 (5 bases). Deletions cut 6 bases from V and 0 bases from J, with 11 bases between. CDR1 and CDR2 (germline): SGHTA, FQGTGA. This CDR3 contains 15 residues. CDR3 sequence reads: CASSLGASNTGELFF. In DNA, the CDR3 is TGTGCCAGCAGTCTAGGGGCGTCGAACACCGGGGAGCTGTTTTTT. Based on the CDR3 plus reference TRBV7-3 and TRBJ2-2, the full variable domain is GAGVSQTPSNKVTEKGKYVELRCDPISGHTALYWYRQSLGQGPEFLIYFQGTGAADDSGLPNDRFFAVRPEGSVSTLKIQRTERGDSAVYLCASSLGASNTGELFFGEGSRLTVL.

The CDR3 coding sequence is TGCGCCAGCAGCGCACAGCTACAAGAGACCCAGTACTTC. This encodes CASSAQLQETQYF. The chain links TRBV5-1 to TRBJ2-5, with D hard to call. The V gene lost 4 bases and the J gene lost 2 bases, with 9 bases spanning the gap. The CDR3 runs to 13 residues. From germline, CDR1 is SGHRS and CDR2 YFSETQ.

This chain joins TRBV9 and TRBJ1-3, with 7 positions matching TRBD1. The CDR3 has 15 residues. Germline trimming cut 4 bases from V and 2 bases from J; bases unmatched to any gene: 6. CDR1 is SGDLS, CDR2 YYNGEE, per germline. In nucleotides, the CDR3 is TGTGCCAGCAGCCCACACAGGGGTGCTGGAAACACCATATATTTT. Its translation is CASSPHRGAGNTIYF.

V is TRBV18 and J is TRBJ2-1; D is possibly TRBD1 (6 bases). The CDR3 is 17 residues long. The germline V gene encodes CDR1 KGHSH and CDR2 LQKENI. Trimming shortened V by 5 bases and J by 6 bases, and 23 bases separated the two germline ends. The CDR3 region is CASSTRLGATLLNEQFF. The CDR3 coding sequence is TGTGCCAGCTCAACCCGACTGGGGGCCACCCTACTCAATGAGCAGTTCTTC.

The chain carries TRBV7-8 and TRBJ2-1, with 13 bases that match TRBD2. The CDR3 extends over 15 amino acids. The germline CDR1 and CDR2 sequences are SGHVS and FQNEAQ. Trimming cost V 3 bases and J 6 bases; bases outside gene matches: 2. The CDR3 protein is CASSLGLAGPNEQFF. The CDR3 region has the DNA TGTGCCAGCAGCTTGGGACTAGCGGGGCCCAATGAGCAGTTCTTC.

This clone occurred a few times. The chain uses TRBV7-8 and TRBJ1-5; 9 bases line up with TRBD1. With 5 bases clipped from V and 4 bases from J, the junction kept 6 bases outside the gene matches. Germline assignment: CDR1 SGHVS and CDR2 FQNEAQ. The CDR3 runs 15 residues. The CDR3 reads CASSLRDRENQPQHF. The DNA for the CDR3 is TGTGCCAGCAGCCTCCGGGACAGGGAAAATCAGCCCCAGCATTTT.

The rearrangement uses TRBV6-5 and TRBJ2-7; TRBD1 might be the D (5 bases). CDR1 MNHEY and CDR2 SVGAGI come from the germline V gene. V shed 6 bases and J shed 4 bases, with 19 bases lying between them. CDR3 length: 15 amino acids. CDR3 protein: CASRTPKGKSYEQYF. CDR3 sequence (DNA): TGTGCCAGCAGGACACCTAAGGGGAAATCTTACGAGCAGTACTTC.

This chain links TRBV10-1 with TRBJ1-1; TRBD1 agrees at 7 bases. The CDR3 extends over 14 amino acids. Germline V gene data show CDR1 as WNHNN and CDR2 as SYGVQD (reference sequence). V trimming: 2 bases; J trimming: 6 bases; junction bases outside the gene matches: 6. The chain's CDR3 is CASSEGTERSEAFF. CDR3 DNA sequence: TGCGCCAGCAGTGAGGGGACAGAGCGCTCTGAAGCTTTCTTT.

V usage is TRBV5-1 and J usage is TRBJ1-4, with a weak D call TRBD1 (6 bases). Germline assignment: CDR1 SGHRS and CDR2 YFSETQ. Deletions cut 0 bases from V and 8 bases from J, with 14 bases between. CDR3 length equals 15 residues. CDR3 amino acids: CASSLDPRGEEKLFF. CDR3 DNA sequence: TGCGCCAGCAGCTTGGATCCCAGGGGAGAGGAAAAACTGTTTTTT. Full variable domain (missing parts from reference TRBV5-1 and TRBJ1-4): KAGVTQTPRYLIKTRGQQVTLSCSPISGHRSVSWYQQTPGQGLQFLFEYFSETQRNKGNFPGRFSGRQFSNSRSEMNVSTLELGDSALYLCASSLDPRGEEKLFFGSGTQLSVL.

This chain links TRBV5-4 with TRBJ2-3, with TRBD2 identical over 10 bases. The CDR3 extends over 16 amino acids. Trimming at V came to 4 bases and at J to 1 base, leaving 6 bases not matched to a gene. Germline CDR1 SGHNT, CDR2 YYREEE (reference sequence). The CDR3 nucleotides are TGTGCCAGCAGCCTGGGGACTAGCGTACGCACAGATACGCAGTATTTT. Protein product: CASSLGTSVRTDTQYF.

V is TRBV6-1 and J is TRBJ2-5; 7 bases fit TRBD1. Germline V gene sequence: CDR1 MNHNS, CDR2 SASEGT. V gave up 4 bases and J gave up 4 bases; unmatched junction bases: 18. This CDR3 has 18 amino acids. The CDR3 sequence: CASSGSIIGDRTLETQYF. DNA for the CDR3: TGTGCCAGCAGTGGTAGTATTATTGGGGACAGAACCTTAGAGACCCAGTACTTC.

The chain joins TRBV19 to TRBJ2-5; the match to TRBD1 covers 9 bases. This CDR3 has 16 amino acids. Trimming removed 4 bases from V and 1 base from J; junction bases left unmatched: 7. Germline V gene data show CDR1 as LNHDA and CDR2 as SQIVND (reference sequence). Written as DNA, the CDR3 is TGTGCCAGTAGTAACGACAGGGGGGGGATCCAAGAGACCCAGTACTTC. Translated, it gives CASSNDRGGIQETQYF.

The chain joins TRBV19 to TRBJ1-2; TRBD1 might be the D (6 bases). The V end lost 4 bases, the J end lost 1 base, and 25 bases lay between the germline ends. This CDR3 contains 19 residues. Germline CDR1 is LNHDA and CDR2 is SQIVND (reference sequence). CDR3 loop: CASSNRDITRGHFNYGYTF. The CDR3 DNA sequence: TGTGCCAGTAGTAACCGGGACATTACGCGCGGGCACTTTAACTATGGCTACACCTTC.

The chain recombines TRBV7-3 with TRBJ2-1, with a tentative D call TRBD1 (6 bases). This CDR3 has 13 residues. Trimming left V 5 bases short and J 6 bases short, with 11 bases between. Germline V lookup: CDR1 SGHTA, CDR2 FQGTGA. CDR3 sequence reads: CASSTGFSNEQFF. CDR3 DNA: TGTGCCAGCAGCACAGGGTTTAGCAATGAGCAGTTCTTC. The full variable domain, completed using reference TRBV7-3 and TRBJ2-1, is GAGVSQTPSNKVTEKGKYVELRCDPISGHTALYWYRQSLGQGPEFLIYFQGTGAADDSGLPNDRFFAVRPEGSVSTLKIQRTERGDSAVYLCASSTGFSNEQFFGPGTRLTVL.

This clone was seen a single time. V gene TRBV7-3 combines with J gene TRBJ1-2; 8 bases agree with TRBD1. Germline trimming cut 5 bases from V and 7 bases from J; bases unmatched to any gene: 15. The germline gives CDR1 SGHTA, CDR2 FQGTGA. The CDR3 contains 16 residues. The CDR3 nucleotides are TGTGCCAGCAGCCCCGGACAGGGAGGCTTCAGTGGTGGCTACACCTTC. It encodes CASSPGQGGFSGGYTF.

The rearrangement uses TRBV27 and TRBJ2-7; 11 positions agree with TRBD2. The V gene's germline CDR1 is MNHEY and CDR2 SMNVEV (reference sequence). V shed 4 bases, J shed 2 bases, and the junction held 1 base outside the gene matches. The CDR3 runs to 14 residues. The CDR3 coding sequence is TGTGCCAGCAGTTCACTAGCGGGAGCCTACGAGCAGTACTTC. It encodes CASSSLAGAYEQYF.

The chain uses TRBV14 and TRBJ2-1, with TRBD1 identical over 8 bases. V lost 2 bases, J lost 8 bases, and 8 bases stayed unmatched. This CDR3 is 15 amino acids long. In germline, CDR1 is SGHDN, CDR2 FVKESK. CDR3 sequence: CASSQFGQGADEQFF. The CDR3 DNA is TGTGCCAGCAGCCAATTCGGGCAGGGGGCCGATGAGCAGTTCTTC.